The 24 T cell receptor beta chains below were found in one sample sequenced in a study of T cell repertoires in ileal Crohn's disease. Only in-frame clones appear in the TCRdb table, and some are missing; sequencing was by immunoSEQ multiplex PCR. The table lists about 14,000 clones, less than 90% of them singletons. What was sequenced was ileal tissue. The receptors derive from an adult with Crohn's disease.

The V gene is TRBV30, the J gene TRBJ2-6; 7 bases map to TRBD2. The CDR3 runs 14 residues. V gave up 0 bases and J gave up 13 bases; unmatched junction bases: 9. Germline CDR1 reads GTSNPN; CDR2 reads SVGIG (reference sequence). CDR3 amino acids: CAWSVGGTAGVLTF. In nucleotides, the CDR3 is TGTGCCTGGAGTGTCGGGGGGACGGCAGGGGTCCTGACTTTC.

J is TRBJ1-2 and V is TRBV10-1; no reliable D call. The V gene's germline CDR1 is WNHNN and CDR2 SYGVQD (reference sequence). The CDR3 runs to 11 residues. The V end lost 3 bases, the J end lost 5 bases, and 4 bases lay between the germline ends. The CDR3 reads CASSDSYGYTF. The CDR3 DNA sequence: TGCGCCAGCAGTGACAGTTATGGCTACACCTTC.

This clone was seen only a few times. DNA of the CDR3: TGCGCCAGCAGCTTGGGAGGGGGTATGATCTCCTACGAGCAGTACTTC. Translating gives CASSLGGGMISYEQYF. The genes are TRBV5-1 and TRBJ2-7, with a weak D call TRBD1 (6 bases). CDR1 is SGHRS and CDR2 is YFSETQ in the germline V gene. This CDR3 spans 16 amino acids. V dropped 0 bases and J dropped 0 bases, with 13 bases sitting between them.

The chain has TRBV5-1 and TRBJ1-2; D is possibly TRBD1 (5 bases). Per the germline V gene, CDR1 is SGHRS and CDR2 is YFSETQ. CDR3 length equals 14 residues. V was cut by 0 bases and J by 8 bases, with 14 bases left in between. The CDR3 loop is CASSLDGGRGGYTF. CDR3 nucleotides: TGCGCCAGCAGCTTGGATGGGGGGAGAGGGGGCTACACCTTC.

The CDR3 bases are TGTGCCACCAGCAGAGAGGTCAGAAATCAGCCCCAGCATTTT. Encoded protein: CATSREVRNQPQHF. This chain uses TRBV15 with TRBJ1-5, with D unclear. Per the germline V gene, CDR1 is LNHNV and CDR2 is YYDKDF (reference sequence). The ends were cut back, 0 bases at V and 4 bases at J, with 7 bases in the middle. CDR3 length equals 14 residues.

The sample holds one count of this clone. J is TRBJ2-2 and V is TRBV29-1; D gene unclear. Germline V gene lookup returns CDR1 SQVTM and CDR2 ANQGSEA. The V and J ends lost 7 bases and 2 bases respectively, with 14 bases between them. The CDR3 is 14 residues long. The CDR3 coding sequence is TGCAGCGCCCGAAGAGGCCTAAACACCGGGGAGCTGTTTTTT. Its translation: CSARRGLNTGELFF.

The chain uses TRBV10-1 and TRBJ1-1; no firm D call. CDR3 length: 13 amino acids. Germline CDR1 WNHNN, CDR2 SYGVQD (reference sequence). Deletions cut 6 bases from V and 1 base from J, with 9 bases between. CDR3 in DNA: TGCGCCAGCAGCAAAAACGGGAACACTGAAGCTTTCTTT. Its protein is CASSKNGNTEAFF.

Points on this clone: One end of the junction does not line up with germline, which may come from a read error. The rearrangement joins TRBV7-7 to TRBJ2-2; D perhaps matches TRBD1 (5 bases). Germline CDR1 SSHAT, CDR2 FNYEAQ (reference sequence). The CDR3 totals 15 residues. CDR3: CASSLGGRTDRELFF. The CDR3 nucleotides are TGTGCTAGCAGCTTAGGTGGACGGACGGACAGGGAGCTGTTTTTT.

The chain has TRBV7-2 and TRBJ2-5; D is unresolved. This CDR3 has 13 amino acids. Germline values: CDR1 SGHTA, CDR2 FQGNSA. Trimming cost V 5 bases and J 6 bases, with 13 bases left between them. The DNA of the CDR3 is TGTGCCAGCAGCCCCCCACCAGGAAAGACCCAGTACTTC. Protein sequence: CASSPPPGKTQYF.

This chain uses TRBV9 with TRBJ1-2; D gene ambiguous. In germline, CDR1 is SGDLS, CDR2 YYNGEE. Trimming removed 0 bases at V and 4 bases at J, with 10 bases between. This CDR3 contains 14 residues. The CDR3 spells CASSVVEGTYGYTF. CDR3 sequence (DNA): TGTGCCAGCAGCGTAGTTGAGGGAACCTATGGCTACACCTTC.

This clone occurred once. The CDR3 here is CAISGSLAGALNEQFF. CDR3 nucleotide sequence: TGTGCCATCAGTGGGAGTTTAGCGGGGGCTCTGAATGAGCAGTTCTTC. The chain employs TRBV10-3 and TRBJ2-1; the match to TRBD2 covers 9 bases. Unmatched junction bases numbered 11, after V lost 4 bases and J lost 7 bases. This CDR3 is built from 16 residues. Per germline, CDR1 ENHRY and CDR2 SYGVKD.

The chain is built from TRBV6-5 and TRBJ1-3, with 7 bases lining up with TRBD1. The CDR3 sequence is 16 residues long. Losses at the gene ends were 2 bases for V and 3 bases for J; bases not matched to a gene: 7. Germline CDR1 is MNHEY and CDR2 is SVGAGI. The DNA of the CDR3 is TGTGCCAGCAGTTACGGAACAGGGGCTGGTGGAAACACCATATATTTT. This translates into CASSYGTGAGGNTIYF.

This chain uses TRBV7-9 with TRBJ1-5, with TRBD1 identical over 8 bases. V shed 5 bases, J shed 7 bases, and the junction held 7 bases outside the gene matches. The germline CDR1 and CDR2 sequences are SEHNR and FQNEAQ (reference sequence). The CDR3 consists of 14 residues. CDR3: CASSPGQAGQPQHF. CDR3 DNA sequence: TGTGCCAGCAGCCCGGGACAGGCGGGGCAGCCCCAGCATTTT.

The rearrangement joins TRBV19 to TRBJ1-4; 9 bases align to TRBD1. V lost 8 bases and J lost 9; bases outside the gene matches: 7. The germline CDR1 and CDR2 sequences are LNHDA and SQIVND (reference sequence). CDR3 size: 13 residues. The CDR3 DNA follows: TGTGCCAGTTCATCGGACAGGGGAAAAAAACTGTTTTTT. This sequence encodes CASSSDRGKKLFF.

V and J are TRBV9 and TRBJ1-6; the D gene is possibly TRBD1 (6 bases). Germline lookup yields CDR1 SGDLS and CDR2 YYNGEE. The CDR3 extends over 19 amino acids. V shed 2 bases and J shed 7 bases, with 25 bases lying between them. This CDR3 reads CASSVQATTRGYGNSPLHF. CDR3 nucleotides: TGTGCCAGCAGCGTCCAGGCTACCACCAGGGGATATGGGAATTCACCCCTCCACTTT. The full variable domain, with the rest looked up from reference TRBV9 and TRBJ1-6, is DSGVTQTPKHLITATGQRVTLRCSPRSGDLSVYWYQQSLDQGLQFLIQYYNGEERAKGNILERFSAQQFPDLHSELNLSSLELGDSALYFCASSVQATTRGYGNSPLHFGNGTRLTVT.

The chain combines TRBV2 with TRBJ2-3, with 9 bases that match TRBD2. This CDR3 contains 16 residues. CDR1 SNHLY and CDR2 FYNNEI come from the germline V gene. J was trimmed by 6 bases and V by 6 bases; bases with no gene match: 13. The chain's CDR3 is CASRGWASGTGDTQYF. In DNA, the CDR3 is TGTGCCAGCAGGGGTTGGGCTAGCGGGACTGGGGATACGCAGTATTTT.

The V and J genes are TRBV5-1 and TRBJ2-5, with 12 bases aligning to TRBD2. Trimming cost V 0 bases and J 1 base; bases outside gene matches: 4. This CDR3 has 17 amino acids. The V gene's germline CDR1 is SGHRS and CDR2 YFSETQ. The CDR3 bases are TGCGCCAGCAGCTTGGCAGGACTAGCGGGATCCCAAGAGACCCAGTACTTC. It translates to CASSLAGLAGSQETQYF.

As concerns this clone: The junction departs from germline at one end; a sequencing error may be responsible. The gene calls are TRBV7-7 and TRBJ2-7, with a weak D call TRBD1 (6 bases). CDR3 size: 14 residues. The germline V gene encodes CDR1 SSHAT and CDR2 FNYEAQ (reference sequence). CDR3 sequence reads: CASSLVRGTHEQYF. CDR3 DNA sequence: TGTGCTAGCAGCTTAGTCAGGGGAACCCACGAGCAGTACTTC.

The rearrangement joins TRBV4-3 to TRBJ1-1, with D perhaps TRBD1 (6 bases). Germline V gives CDR1 LGHNA, CDR2 YSLEER. V gave up 1 base and J gave up 4 bases, with 13 bases separating them. The CDR3 contains 15 residues. The CDR3 nucleotides read TGCGCCAGCAGCCAAGCCACAGGGCTTAGCACTGAAGCTTTCTTT. It specifies CASSQATGLSTEAFF.

The V and J genes are TRBV4-2 and TRBJ1-5, with TRBD1 matching over 7 bases. CDR3 length: 15 residues. Trimming removed 0 bases from V and 6 bases from J; junction bases left unmatched: 5. Germline loops: CDR1 LGHNA, CDR2 YNFKEQ. CDR3 nucleotides: TGTGCCAGCAGCCAAGATGAGGGGGCTGTTCAGCCCCAGCATTTT. This gives the protein CASSQDEGAVQPQHF.

The V call is TRBV9, the J call TRBJ2-2, with TRBD2 identical over 12 bases. The CDR3 is 17 amino acids. Germline CDR1 is SGDLS and CDR2 is YYNGEE. V gave up 2 bases and J gave up 7 bases; unmatched junction bases: 9. This CDR3 reads CASSVVASGGAIGELFF. The CDR3 region has the DNA TGTGCCAGCAGCGTCGTCGCTAGCGGGGGGGCCATCGGGGAGCTGTTTTTT.

The chain employs TRBV4-2 and TRBJ2-7, with TRBD2 matching 7 bases. Germline lookup yields CDR1 LGHNA and CDR2 YNFKEQ. The length of the CDR3 is 14 residues. V was pared by 0 bases and J by 4 bases, with 3 bases of the junction left unmatched. DNA for the CDR3: TGTGCCAGCAGCCAAGAGGCCGGGGGGTACGAGCAGTACTTC. Encoded protein: CASSQEAGGYEQYF.

The chain couples TRBV9 to TRBJ2-1, with no clear D. CDR1 and CDR2 (germline): SGDLS, YYNGEE. Trimming took 1 base from V and 1 from J, leaving 3 bases between them. The CDR3 is made up of 13 amino acids. In DNA, the CDR3 is TGTGCCAGCAGCGTACGGTCCTACAATGAGCAGTTCTTC. It encodes CASSVRSYNEQFF.

This clone was recorded only once. V is TRBV7-9 and J is TRBJ1-5; D perhaps matches TRBD1 (6 bases). The CDR3 loop spans 14 amino acids. Germline-derived CDR1 and CDR2 are SEHNR and FQNEAQ (reference sequence). Trimming pared 3 bases from V and 3 bases from J, leaving 9 bases between. CDR3 residues: CASSFPGDNQPQHF. The CDR3 DNA reads as TGTGCCAGCAGCTTTCCAGGGGACAATCAGCCCCAGCATTTT.